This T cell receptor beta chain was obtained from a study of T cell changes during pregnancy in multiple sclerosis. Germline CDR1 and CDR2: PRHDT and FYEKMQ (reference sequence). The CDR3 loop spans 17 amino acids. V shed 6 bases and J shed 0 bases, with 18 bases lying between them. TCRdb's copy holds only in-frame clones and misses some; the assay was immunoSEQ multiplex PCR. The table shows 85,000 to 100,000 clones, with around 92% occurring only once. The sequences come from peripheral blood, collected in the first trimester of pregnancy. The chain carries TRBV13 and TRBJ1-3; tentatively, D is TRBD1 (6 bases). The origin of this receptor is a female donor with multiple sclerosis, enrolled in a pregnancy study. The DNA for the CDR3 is TGTGCCAGCAGTCCCCGAGGGGGACGGCCCTCTGGAAACACCATATATTTT. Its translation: CASSPRGGRPSGNTIYF.